This TCR beta chain was identified in a study of CD4+ T cells in melanoma. Trimming stripped 7 bases from V and 0 bases from J, with 13 bases between. In germline, CDR1 is SQVTM, CDR2 ANQGSEA. CDR3 length equals 14 residues. General observations from the study: Diverse differentiation states were reported for melanoma neoantigen-specific CD4+ T cells. CD8+ T cell, macrophage and B cell function reportedly correlated with neoantigen-specific CD4+ T cells.

Note on this clone: Its specificity is not known.

Sequencing used immunoSEQ multiplex PCR; TCRdb keeps in-frame clones, though not all of them. The top ten hold less than 25% of the sample, which has 4,500 to 6,500 clones, 64% seen once. Material: cells from a culture (not recorded whether cultured in vitro). This chain uses TRBV29-1 with TRBJ1-3; D is unclear. The sequence was collected from a human donor with melanoma. The CDR3 loop reads CSAFLRSSGNTIYF. The CDR3 coding sequence is TGCAGCGCCTTTCTTCGGTCCTCTGGAAACACCATATATTTT.